The rows below give T cell receptor beta chains drawn from one sample of a study of T cells in Graves' hyperthyroidism and ophthalmopathy. MiXCR was run by TCRdb on the multiplex PCR reads, yielding one entry per CDR3 protein. The data show approximately 620,000 distinct CDR3 sequences, with around 14% seen just once and approximately 5.7% held by the top ten. The sample comprised blood. Source of these receptors: a woman aged 25-40 years with Graves' hyperthyroidism that later progressed to Graves' ophthalmopathy. Both conserved end residues are part of each CDR3. The order of the fields is CDR3 length, D gene, V gene, CDR3 protein. D genes are given only for firm matches.

18	TRBD2	TRBV12-3/TRBV12-4	CASSSTLLTSGLEETQYF
16	TRBD1	TRBV28	CASSPQLTGVNYGYTF
14	.	TRBV6-1	CASSEDTVEETQYF
11	.	TRBV28	CASAWAYEQYF
12	TRBD2	TRBV29-1	CSGTSGTKEQYF
15	TRBD1	TRBV19	CASSIGGTGGYGYTF
17	TRBD2	TRBV27	CASSPPTSGDKKNIQYF
14	TRBD1	TRBV10-3	CAISDRQGGNEQYF
13	.	TRBV7-2	CASSFRLPGEQFF
20	TRBD2	TRBV5-1	CASSLARGTSGSTSYNEQFF
15	TRBD1	TRBV7-9	CASTIAQGVAETQYF
14	.	TRBV20-1	CSARGVKGTTEASF
14	.	TRBV27	CASIGTQQAYEQYF
14	TRBD1	TRBV24-1	CATSDGDRAYGYTF
16	TRBD1	TRBV28	CASGTYGTGILNEQFF
13	TRBD1	TRBV30	CAWAEGANSPLHF
12	.	TRBV29-1	CSVDPAEDEQFF
14	.	TRBV20-1	CSARDSKGVGGYTF
13	.	TRBV30	CARMRGLGGELFF
13	.	TRBV20-1	CSVRGGNGNGYTF
18	.	TRBV5-1	CASSPPAGRIFGPDTQYF
16	TRBD2	TRBV24-1	CATSDPTSGRGETQYF
13	.	TRBV5-8	CASSKQGTDTQYF
16	.	TRBV28	CASSYPQEYSNQPQHF
13	.	TRBV20-1	CSAPDRLSQPQHF
16	TRBD1	TRBV19	CASTAPAGGANYGYTF
15	.	TRBV5-5	CASSLGPLGLETQYF
13	.	TRBV10-3	CAISARSSYEQYF
17	TRBD2	TRBV6-2/TRBV6-3	CASSHPSSGESTDTQYF
16	TRBD2	TRBV7-2	CASSLPSGRNTDTQYF
16	.	TRBV19	CASRAPHFATNEKLFF
16	TRBD1	TRBV28	CASSTNLGQGGEKLFF
14	TRBD2	TRBV12-3/TRBV12-4	CASRVSGRWDEQYF
13	.	TRBV11-3	CASSSPREVGYTF
15	.	TRBV28	CASSPVSSYNSPLHF
18	TRBD1	TRBV12-3/TRBV12-4	CASSSGDSGQGERPPLHF
14	.	TRBV19	CASTGQLNSYEQYF
15	.	TRBV10-2	CASSDGQQRTLEAFF
12	.	TRBV6-2/TRBV6-3	CASGIQGEKLFF
19	TRBD1	TRBV4-3	CASSQGGTGGLGLNTEAFF
16	TRBD1	TRBV7-9	CASSLEPGTASYEQYF
18	TRBD1	TRBV28	CASSPLIHRDRPTYEQYF
16	TRBD2	TRBV14	CASSQETSGRSYEQYF
15	.	TRBV7-8	CASRGSADSGNTTYF
14	.	TRBV30	CAWSVRAGNQPQHF
15	.	TRBV2	CASSSVQGGKAEAFF
14	.	TRBV10-3	CAINSELTTDTQYF